This TCR beta chain is drawn from a study of brain T cells in children with intractable seizures. Sequenced by immunoSEQ multiplex PCR; TCRdb stores in-frame clones only, minus some. The data contain 300,000 to 400,000 clones, 93% of them singletons. The germline V gene has CDR1 LNHDA and CDR2 SQIVND (reference sequence). Trimming removed 3 bases from V and 3 bases from J, with 12 bases in between. The CDR3 has 14 residues. Study-wide results and limits: Absence of clones before surgery may stem from lower sequencing depth.

Regarding this clone: Its antigen is not known.

Time point: blood from clinic visit 5 months post-surgery; TSC patient then seizure free. The clonotype comes from a boy in the first two years of life with tuberous sclerosis and intractable seizures. This sample comprised peripheral blood, obtained roughly 5 months after surgery. V and J are TRBV19 and TRBJ2-7; tentatively, D is TRBD1 (6 bases). CDR3 DNA: TGTGCCAGTAGTATTCCAGGGGCAGGCTACGAGCAGTACTTC. Translated, it gives CASSIPGAGYEQYF.